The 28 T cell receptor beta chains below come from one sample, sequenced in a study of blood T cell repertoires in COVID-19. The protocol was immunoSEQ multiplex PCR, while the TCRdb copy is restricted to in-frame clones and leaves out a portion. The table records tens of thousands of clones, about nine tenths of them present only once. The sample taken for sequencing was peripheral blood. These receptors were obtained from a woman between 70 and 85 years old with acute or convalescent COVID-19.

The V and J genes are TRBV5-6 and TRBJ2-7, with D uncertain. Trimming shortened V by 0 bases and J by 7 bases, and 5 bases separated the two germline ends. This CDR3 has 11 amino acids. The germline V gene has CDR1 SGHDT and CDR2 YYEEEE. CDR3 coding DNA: TGTGCCAGCAGCTTGGAGACAGAGCAGTACTTC. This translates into CASSLETEQYF.

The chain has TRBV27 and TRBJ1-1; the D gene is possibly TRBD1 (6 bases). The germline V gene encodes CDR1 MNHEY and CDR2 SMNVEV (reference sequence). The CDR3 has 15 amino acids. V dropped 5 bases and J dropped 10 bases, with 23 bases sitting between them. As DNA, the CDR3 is TGTGCCAGCAGTCCTTACCGAACAGGGCTGAATGGAGCTTTCTTT. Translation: CASSPYRTGLNGAFF.

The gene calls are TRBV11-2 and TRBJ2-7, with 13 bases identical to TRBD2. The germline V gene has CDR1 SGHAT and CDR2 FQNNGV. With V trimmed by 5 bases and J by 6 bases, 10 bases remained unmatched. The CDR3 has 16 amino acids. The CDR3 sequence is CASSPPGLAGAGEQYF. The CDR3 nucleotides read TGTGCCAGCAGCCCCCCCGGACTAGCGGGGGCAGGCGAGCAGTACTTC.

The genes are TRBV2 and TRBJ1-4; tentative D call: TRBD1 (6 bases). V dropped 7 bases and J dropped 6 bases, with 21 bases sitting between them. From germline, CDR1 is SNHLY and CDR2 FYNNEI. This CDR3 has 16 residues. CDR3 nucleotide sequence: TGTGCCAGCACCGAATCAAGGGACATTTCTTATGAAAAACTGTTTTTT. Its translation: CASTESRDISYEKLFF.

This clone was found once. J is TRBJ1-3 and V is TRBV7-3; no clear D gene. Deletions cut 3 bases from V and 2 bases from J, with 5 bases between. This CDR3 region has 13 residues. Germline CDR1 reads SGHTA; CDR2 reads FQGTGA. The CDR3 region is CASSFTAGNTIYF. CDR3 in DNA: TGTGCCAGCAGCTTCACAGCTGGAAACACCATATATTTT.

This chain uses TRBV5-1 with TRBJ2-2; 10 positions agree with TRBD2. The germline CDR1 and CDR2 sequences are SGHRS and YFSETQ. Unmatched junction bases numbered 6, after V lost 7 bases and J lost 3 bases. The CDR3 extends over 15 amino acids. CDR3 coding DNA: TGCGCCAGCCGGCTAGCGGGGGATTACACCGGGGAGCTGTTTTTT. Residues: CASRLAGDYTGELFF.

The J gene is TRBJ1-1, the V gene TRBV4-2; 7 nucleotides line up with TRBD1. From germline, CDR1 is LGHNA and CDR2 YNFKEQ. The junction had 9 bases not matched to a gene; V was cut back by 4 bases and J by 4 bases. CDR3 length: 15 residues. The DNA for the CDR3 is TGTGCCAGCAGCCCAACGACAGGGAAACTCACTGAAGCTTTCTTT. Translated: CASSPTTGKLTEAFF.

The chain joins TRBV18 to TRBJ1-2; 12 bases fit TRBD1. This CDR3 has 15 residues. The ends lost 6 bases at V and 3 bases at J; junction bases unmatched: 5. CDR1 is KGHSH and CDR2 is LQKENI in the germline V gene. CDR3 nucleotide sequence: TGTGCCAGCTCGACTGGGACAGGGGGCGACTATGGCTACACCTTC. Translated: CASSTGTGGDYGYTF. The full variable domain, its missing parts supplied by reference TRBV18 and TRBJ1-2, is NAGVMQNPRHLVRRRGQEARLRCSPMKGHSHVYWYRQLPEEGLKFMVYLQKENIIDESGMPKERFSAEFPKEGPSILRIQQVVRGDSAAYFCASSTGTGGDYGYTFGSGTRLTVV.

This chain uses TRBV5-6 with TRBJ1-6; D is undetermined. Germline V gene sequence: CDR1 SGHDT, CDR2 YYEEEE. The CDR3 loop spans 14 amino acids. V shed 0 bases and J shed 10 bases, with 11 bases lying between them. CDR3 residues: CASSLGGKSSPLHF. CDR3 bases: TGTGCCAGCAGCTTGGGCGGGAAAAGCTCACCCCTCCACTTT.

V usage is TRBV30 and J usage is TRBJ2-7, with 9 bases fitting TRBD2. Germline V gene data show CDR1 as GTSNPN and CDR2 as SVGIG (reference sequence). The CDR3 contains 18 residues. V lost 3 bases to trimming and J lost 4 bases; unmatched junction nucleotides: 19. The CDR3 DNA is TGTGCCTGGAGAGGGGGTTTAGCGGGAGATAAGGGGGTTTACGAGCAGTACTTC. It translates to CAWRGGLAGDKGVYEQYF.

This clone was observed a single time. Here the CDR3 reads CASSLPTGSYEQYF. CDR3 nucleotide sequence: TGCGCCAGCAGCTTACCTACAGGCTCCTACGAGCAGTACTTC. The V and J genes are TRBV5-1 and TRBJ2-7; D possibly corresponds to TRBD1 (5 bases). Per the germline V gene, CDR1 is SGHRS and CDR2 is YFSETQ. Between the trimmed V and J ends, which lost 2 bases and 0 bases, there was a span of 9 bases. This CDR3 has 14 amino acids.

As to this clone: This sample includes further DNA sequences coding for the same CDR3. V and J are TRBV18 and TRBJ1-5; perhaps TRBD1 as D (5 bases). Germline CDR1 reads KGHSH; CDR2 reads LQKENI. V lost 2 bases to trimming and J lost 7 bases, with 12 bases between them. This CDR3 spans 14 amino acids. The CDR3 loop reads CASSPDPGNQPQHF. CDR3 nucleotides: TGTGCCAGCTCACCAGACCCAGGGAACCAGCCCCAGCATTTT.

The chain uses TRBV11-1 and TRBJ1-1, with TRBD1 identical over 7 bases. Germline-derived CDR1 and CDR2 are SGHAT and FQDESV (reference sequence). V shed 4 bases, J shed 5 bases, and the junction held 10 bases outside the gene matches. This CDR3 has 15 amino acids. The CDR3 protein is CASSSFIRGRTEAFF. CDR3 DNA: TGTGCCAGCAGCTCATTCATCAGGGGGAGGACTGAAGCTTTCTTT.

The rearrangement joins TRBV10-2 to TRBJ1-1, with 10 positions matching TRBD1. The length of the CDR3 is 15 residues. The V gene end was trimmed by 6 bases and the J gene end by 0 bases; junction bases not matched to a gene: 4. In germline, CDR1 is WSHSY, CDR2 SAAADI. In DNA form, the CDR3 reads TGCGCCAGCAGAATGACAGGGGGCATGAACACTGAAGCTTTCTTT. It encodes CASRMTGGMNTEAFF.

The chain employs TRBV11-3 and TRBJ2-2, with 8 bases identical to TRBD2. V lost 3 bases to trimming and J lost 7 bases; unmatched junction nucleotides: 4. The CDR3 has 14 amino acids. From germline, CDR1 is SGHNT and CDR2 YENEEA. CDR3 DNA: TGTGCCAGCAGCTTTCGGGGGGGCAACGGGGAGCTGTTTTTT. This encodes CASSFRGGNGELFF. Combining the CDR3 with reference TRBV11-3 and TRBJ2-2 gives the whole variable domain EAGVVQSPRYKIIEKKQPVAFWCNPISGHNTLYWYLQNLGQGPELLIRYENEEAVDDSQLPKDRFSAERLKGVDSTLKIQPAELGDSAVYLCASSFRGGNGELFFGEGSRLTVL.

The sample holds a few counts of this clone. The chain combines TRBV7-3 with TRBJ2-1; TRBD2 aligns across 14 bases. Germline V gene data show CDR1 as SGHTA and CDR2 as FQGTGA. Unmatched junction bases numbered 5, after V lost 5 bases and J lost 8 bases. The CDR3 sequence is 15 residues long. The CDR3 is CASSRTSGRSDEQFF. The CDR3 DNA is TGTGCCAGCAGCCGGACTAGCGGGAGGTCCGATGAGCAGTTCTTC.

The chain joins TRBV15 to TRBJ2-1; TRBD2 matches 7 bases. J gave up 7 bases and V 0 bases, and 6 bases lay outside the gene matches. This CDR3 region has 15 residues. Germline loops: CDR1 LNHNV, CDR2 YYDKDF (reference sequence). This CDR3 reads CATSREREGLNEQFF. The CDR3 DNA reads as TGTGCCACCAGCAGAGAGAGGGAGGGCCTGAATGAGCAGTTCTTC.

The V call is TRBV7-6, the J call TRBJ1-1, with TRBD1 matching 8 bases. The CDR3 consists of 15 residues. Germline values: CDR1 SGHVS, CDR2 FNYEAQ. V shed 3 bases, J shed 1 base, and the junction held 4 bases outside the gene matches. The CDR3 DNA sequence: TGTGCCAGCAGCTTTAGCGGACAGGGGAACACTGAAGCTTTCTTT. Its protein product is CASSFSGQGNTEAFF.

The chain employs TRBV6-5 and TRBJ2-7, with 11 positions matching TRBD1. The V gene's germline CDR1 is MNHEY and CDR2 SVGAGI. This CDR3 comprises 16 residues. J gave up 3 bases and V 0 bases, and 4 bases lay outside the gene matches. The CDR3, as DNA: TGTGCCAGCAGTTACTCGGGACAGGGGGTTTTCTACGAGCAGTACTTC. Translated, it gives CASSYSGQGVFYEQYF.

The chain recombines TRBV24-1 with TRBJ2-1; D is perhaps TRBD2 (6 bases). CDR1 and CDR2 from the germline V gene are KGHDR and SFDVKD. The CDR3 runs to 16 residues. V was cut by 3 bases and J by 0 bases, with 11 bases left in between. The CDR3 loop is CATSDDVADSYNEQFF. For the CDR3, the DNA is TGTGCCACCAGTGATGACGTAGCGGACTCCTACAATGAGCAGTTCTTC.

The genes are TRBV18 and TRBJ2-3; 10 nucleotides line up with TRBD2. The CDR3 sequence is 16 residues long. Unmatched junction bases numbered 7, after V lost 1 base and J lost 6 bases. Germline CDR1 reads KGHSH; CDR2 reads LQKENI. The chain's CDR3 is CASSPLLAGALDTQYF. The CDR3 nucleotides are TGTGCCAGCTCACCACTCCTAGCGGGGGCCCTCGATACGCAGTATTTT.

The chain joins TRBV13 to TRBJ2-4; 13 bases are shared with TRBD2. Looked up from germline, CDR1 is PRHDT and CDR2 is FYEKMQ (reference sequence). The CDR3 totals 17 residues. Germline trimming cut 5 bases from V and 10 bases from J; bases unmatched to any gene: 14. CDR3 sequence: CASSRTSGRAGLMIQYF. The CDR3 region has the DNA TGTGCCAGCAGCCGCACTAGCGGGAGGGCCGGGTTAATGATTCAGTACTTC. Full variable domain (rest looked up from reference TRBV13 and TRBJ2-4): AAGVIQSPRHLIKEKRETATLKCYPIPRHDTVYWYQQGPGQDPQFLISFYEKMQSDKGSIPDRFSAQQFSDYHSELNMSSLELGDSALYFCASSRTSGRAGLMIQYFGAGTRLSVL.

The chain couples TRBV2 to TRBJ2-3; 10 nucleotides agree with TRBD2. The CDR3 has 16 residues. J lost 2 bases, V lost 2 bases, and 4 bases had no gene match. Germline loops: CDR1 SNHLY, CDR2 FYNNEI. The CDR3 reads CASSETAGGTTDTQYF. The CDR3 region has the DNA TGTGCCAGCAGTGAAACAGCGGGGGGGACCACAGATACGCAGTATTTT.

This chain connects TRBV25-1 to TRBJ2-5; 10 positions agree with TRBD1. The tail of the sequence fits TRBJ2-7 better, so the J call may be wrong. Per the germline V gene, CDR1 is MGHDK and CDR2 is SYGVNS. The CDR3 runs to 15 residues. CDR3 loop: CASSARDRGAYEQYF. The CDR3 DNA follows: TGTGCCAGCAGTGCCCGGGACAGGGGCGCCTACGAGCAGTACTTC.

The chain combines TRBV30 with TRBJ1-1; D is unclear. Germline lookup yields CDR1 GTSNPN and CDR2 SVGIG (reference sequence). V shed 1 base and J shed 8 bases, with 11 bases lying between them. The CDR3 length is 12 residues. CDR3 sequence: CAWSAIYAEAFF. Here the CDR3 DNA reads TGTGCCTGGAGTGCTATTTATGCGGAAGCTTTCTTT.

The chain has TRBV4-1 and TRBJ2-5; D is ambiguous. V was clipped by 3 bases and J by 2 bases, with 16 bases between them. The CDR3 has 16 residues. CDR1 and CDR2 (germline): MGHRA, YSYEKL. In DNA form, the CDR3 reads TGCGCCAGCAGCCATCCCGGCGGTAGCCTACAAGAGACCCAGTACTTC. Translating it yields CASSHPGGSLQETQYF.

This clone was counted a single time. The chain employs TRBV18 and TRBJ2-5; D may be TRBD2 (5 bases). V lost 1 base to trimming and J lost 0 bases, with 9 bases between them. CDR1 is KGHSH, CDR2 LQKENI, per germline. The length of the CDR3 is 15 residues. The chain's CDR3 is CASSPQAGDQETQYF. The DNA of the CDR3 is TGTGCCAGCTCACCACAGGCCGGGGACCAAGAGACCCAGTACTTC.

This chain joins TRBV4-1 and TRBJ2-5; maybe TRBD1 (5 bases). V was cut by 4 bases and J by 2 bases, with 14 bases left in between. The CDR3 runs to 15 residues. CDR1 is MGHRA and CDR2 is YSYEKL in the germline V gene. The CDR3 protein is CASSPGHSLQETQYF. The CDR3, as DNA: TGCGCCAGCAGCCCTGGACACTCCCTTCAAGAGACCCAGTACTTC.